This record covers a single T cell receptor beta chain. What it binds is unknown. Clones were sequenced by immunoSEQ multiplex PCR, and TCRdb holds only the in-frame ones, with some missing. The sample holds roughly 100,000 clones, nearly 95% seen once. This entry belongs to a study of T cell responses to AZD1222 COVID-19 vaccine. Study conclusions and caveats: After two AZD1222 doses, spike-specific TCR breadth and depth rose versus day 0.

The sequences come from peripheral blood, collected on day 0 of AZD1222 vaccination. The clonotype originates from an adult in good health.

The CDR3 bases are TGCGCCAGCAGCTTGGACAGGGGATCTTACAATGAGCAGTTCTTC. It codes for CASSLDRGSYNEQFF. The chain recombines TRBV5-1 with TRBJ2-1; 7 bases align to TRBD1. Germline V gives CDR1 SGHRS, CDR2 YFSETQ. Germline trimming cut 0 bases from V and 4 bases from J; bases unmatched to any gene: 4. The CDR3 is 15 amino acids.